Here is one TCR beta chain with its context. What it binds is unknown. Time point noted: sample taken at primary tumor resection. Whole RNA came from tumor, nontumor lung or frozen PBMC and was sequenced without being sorted. These data come from a study of spatial heterogeneity in lung cancer. Overall study: Within tumor regions, the number of TCR transcripts tracked closely with a T cell module score obtained from matched bulk RNA-seq. Study findings and constraints: Intratumoral expanded alpha and beta TCR counts were found to track tumor mutation counts.

The CDR3 is 13 amino acids. V was pared by 0 bases and J by 5 bases, with 8 bases between. Germline CDR1 and CDR2: SGHRS and YFSETQ. One entry per CDR3 protein results from TCRdb running MiXCR on the 5' RACE reads. The top ten clones hold about 12% of a sample with fewer than 9,000 distinct CDR3 sequences, approximately 17% of them seen once. This clonotype was sampled from a female donor with early-stage non-small cell lung cancer. Source: lung tumor tissue, taken at surgery. V is TRBV5-1 and J is TRBJ1-2; no firm D call. In nucleotides, the CDR3 is TGCGCCAGCAGCTTGGCTTGGGAGTATGGCTACACCTTC. Protein sequence: CASSLAWEYGYTF.